This entry describes one TCR beta chain. The antigen remains undetermined. This entry belongs to a study of T cell responses to AZD1222 COVID-19 vaccine. Sequencing used immunoSEQ multiplex PCR; TCRdb keeps in-frame clones, though not all of them. The profile shows approximately 130,000 clones, 93% of them singletons. Study outcomes and limitations: Regions left unmutated in variants are reportedly the target of nearly half of spike-specific TCRs. Baseline seropositives among AZD1222 recipients totaled only 6 or 7. Dominant at 160-218 and 743-854, vaccine-associated CD4 TCRs also spanned spike. Breadth and depth of Spike-specific TCRs rose after two AZD1222 doses.

Trimming stripped 1 base from V and 5 bases from J, with 14 bases between. CDR1 is MDHEN and CDR2 is SYDVKM in the germline V gene. The CDR3 is 15 residues long. The chain links TRBV28 to TRBJ1-2, with D possibly being TRBD1 (6 bases). The sequence came from an adult in good health. The sequencing here drew on peripheral blood, taken on day 0 of AZD1222 vaccination. The CDR3 DNA reads TGTGCCAGCAGTTTATCCCACCGGAGGGGGTATGGCTACACCTTC. As protein: CASSLSHRRGYGYTF.